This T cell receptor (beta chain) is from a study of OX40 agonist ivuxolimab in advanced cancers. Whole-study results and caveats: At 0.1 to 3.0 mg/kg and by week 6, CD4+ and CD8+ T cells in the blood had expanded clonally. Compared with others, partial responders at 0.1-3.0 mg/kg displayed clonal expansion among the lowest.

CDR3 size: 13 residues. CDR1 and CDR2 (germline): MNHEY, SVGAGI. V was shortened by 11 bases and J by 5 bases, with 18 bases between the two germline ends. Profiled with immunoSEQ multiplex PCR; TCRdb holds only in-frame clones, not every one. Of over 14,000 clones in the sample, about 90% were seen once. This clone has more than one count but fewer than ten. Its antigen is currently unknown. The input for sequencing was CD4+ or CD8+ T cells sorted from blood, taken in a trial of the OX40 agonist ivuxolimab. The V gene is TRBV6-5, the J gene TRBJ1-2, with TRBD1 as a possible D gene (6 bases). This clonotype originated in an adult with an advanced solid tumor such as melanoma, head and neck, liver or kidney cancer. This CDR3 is CACTQGLVYGYTF. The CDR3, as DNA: TGTGCCTGCACACAGGGATTGGTATATGGCTACACCTTC.